The sequence of this T cell receptor (beta chain) was determined in a study of cytomegalovirus exposure and HLA in healthy donors. At the level of the study: Genotyping showed about 80% of fewer than 500 donors falling in the Caucasian-associated ancestry cluster. Broader study findings: In a later analysis, the majority of CMV-associated beta chains seemingly showed HLA restriction. Later analysis suggested links between common viral pathogens and several top significant clusters. Later analysis showed TCR association rates varying by HLA locus, highest for DRB1 and lowest for HLA-C.

V gave up 3 bases and J gave up 6 bases; unmatched junction bases: 4. The CDR3 spans 13 residues. From germline, CDR1 is LGHNA and CDR2 YNFKEQ. PCR primers comprised 60 Vbeta and 13 Jbeta primers. Here immunoSEQ multiplex PCR was the method, and the copy in TCRdb shows in-frame clones only, minus some. Of over 50,000 clones in the sample, about 76% were seen once. On this clone: What it recognizes is unknown.

This TCR derives from a female donor in good health and CMV-seronegative. This chain uses TRBV4-2 with TRBJ1-2; TRBD1 matches at 7 bases. Sequences were obtained from PBMCs. As DNA, the CDR3 is TGTGCCAGCAGCCACGACAGGGATCATGGCTACACCTTC. As protein: CASSHDRDHGYTF.